The clone carrying this TCR beta chain appeared a few times. Antigen: not known. This record comes from a study of response to subunit inactivated influenza vaccine. General study results and limits: Authors proposed each seasonal influenza vaccination draws in few new T cells.

The germline CDR1 and CDR2 sequences are MNHEY and SVGEGT. V gave up 7 bases and J gave up 5 bases; unmatched junction bases: 8. The CDR3 is 14 amino acids. A single record per CDR3 protein comes from TCRdb applying MiXCR to the RT-PCR reads. The sample holds 600,000 to 850,000 distinct CDR3 sequences, 11% to 15% seen once. This sample comprised PBMCs from blood, obtained 14 days before vaccination. V usage is TRBV6-2 or TRBV6-3 and J usage is TRBJ1-5; 7 bases are shared with TRBD1. The TCR comes from a man over 45 who received an inactivated influenza vaccine. The DNA of the CDR3 is TGTGCCAGCACCCCGGGACAGCCTGATCAGCCCCAGCATTTT. Translating gives CASTPGQPDQPQHF.